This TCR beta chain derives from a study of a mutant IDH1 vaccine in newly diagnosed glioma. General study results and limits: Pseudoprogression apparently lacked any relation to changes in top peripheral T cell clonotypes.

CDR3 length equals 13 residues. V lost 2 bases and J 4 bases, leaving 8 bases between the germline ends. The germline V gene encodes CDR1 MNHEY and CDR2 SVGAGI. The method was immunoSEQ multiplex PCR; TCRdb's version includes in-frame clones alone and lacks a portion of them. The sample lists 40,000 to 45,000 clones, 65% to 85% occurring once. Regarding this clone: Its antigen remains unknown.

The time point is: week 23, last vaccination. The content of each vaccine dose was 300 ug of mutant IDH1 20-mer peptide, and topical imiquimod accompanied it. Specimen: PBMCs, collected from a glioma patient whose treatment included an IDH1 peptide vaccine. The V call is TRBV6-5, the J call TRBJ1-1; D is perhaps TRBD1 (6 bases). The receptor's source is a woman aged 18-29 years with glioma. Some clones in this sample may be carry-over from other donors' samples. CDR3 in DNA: TGTGCCAGCAGTTACCACAGGGCCACTGAAGCTTTCTTT. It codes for CASSYHRATEAFF.